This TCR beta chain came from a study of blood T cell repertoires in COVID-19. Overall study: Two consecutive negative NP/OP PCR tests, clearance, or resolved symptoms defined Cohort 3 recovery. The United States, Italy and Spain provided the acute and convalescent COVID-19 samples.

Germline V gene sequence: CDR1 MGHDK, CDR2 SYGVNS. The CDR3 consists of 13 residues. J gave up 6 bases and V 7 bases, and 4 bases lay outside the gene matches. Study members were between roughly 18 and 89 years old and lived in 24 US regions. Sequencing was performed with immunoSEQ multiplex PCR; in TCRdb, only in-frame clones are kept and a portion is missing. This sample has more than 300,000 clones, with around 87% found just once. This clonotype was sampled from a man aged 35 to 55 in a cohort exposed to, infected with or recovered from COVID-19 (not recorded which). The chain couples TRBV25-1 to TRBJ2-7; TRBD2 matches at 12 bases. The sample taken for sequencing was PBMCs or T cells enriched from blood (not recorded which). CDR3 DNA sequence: TGTGCCAGCATCTGGACTAGCGGGACCGAGCAGTACTTC. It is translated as CASIWTSGTEQYF.